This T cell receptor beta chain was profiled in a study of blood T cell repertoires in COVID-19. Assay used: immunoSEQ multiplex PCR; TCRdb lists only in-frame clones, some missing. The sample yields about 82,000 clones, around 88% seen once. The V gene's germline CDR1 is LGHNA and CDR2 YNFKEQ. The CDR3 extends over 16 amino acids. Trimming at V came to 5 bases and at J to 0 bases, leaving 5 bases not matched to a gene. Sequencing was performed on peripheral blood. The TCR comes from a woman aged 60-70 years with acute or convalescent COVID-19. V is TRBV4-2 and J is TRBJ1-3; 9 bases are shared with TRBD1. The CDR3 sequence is CASSTRTGDSGNTIYF. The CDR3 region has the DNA TGTGCCAGCAGCACTCGGACAGGGGACTCTGGAAACACCATATATTTT.